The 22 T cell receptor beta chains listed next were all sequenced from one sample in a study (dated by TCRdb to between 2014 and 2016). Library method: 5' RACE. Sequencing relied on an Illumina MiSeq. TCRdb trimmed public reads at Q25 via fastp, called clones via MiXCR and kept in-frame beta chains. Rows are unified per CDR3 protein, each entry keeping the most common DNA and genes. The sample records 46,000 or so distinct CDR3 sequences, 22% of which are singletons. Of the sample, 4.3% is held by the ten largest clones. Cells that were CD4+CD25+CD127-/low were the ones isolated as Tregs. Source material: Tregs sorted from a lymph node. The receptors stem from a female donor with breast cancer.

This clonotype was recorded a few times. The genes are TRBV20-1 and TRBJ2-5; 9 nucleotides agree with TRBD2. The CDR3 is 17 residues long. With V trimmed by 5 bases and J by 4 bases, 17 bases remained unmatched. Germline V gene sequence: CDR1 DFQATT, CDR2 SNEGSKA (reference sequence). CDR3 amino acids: CSAYDSGSDSTGETQYF. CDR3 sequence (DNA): TGCAGTGCTTACGATAGCGGGAGTGATTCTACGGGAGAGACCCAGTACTTC.

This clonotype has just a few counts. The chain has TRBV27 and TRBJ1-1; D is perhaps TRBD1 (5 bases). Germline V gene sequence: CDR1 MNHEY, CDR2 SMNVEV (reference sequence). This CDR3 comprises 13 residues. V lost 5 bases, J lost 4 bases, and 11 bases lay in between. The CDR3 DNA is TGTGCCAGCAGTCGTCAGAGGGGCACTGAAGCTTTCTTT. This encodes CASSRQRGTEAFF.

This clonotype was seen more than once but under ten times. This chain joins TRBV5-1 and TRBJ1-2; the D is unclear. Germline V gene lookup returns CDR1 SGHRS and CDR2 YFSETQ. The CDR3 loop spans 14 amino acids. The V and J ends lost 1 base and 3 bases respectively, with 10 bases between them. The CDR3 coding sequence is TGCGCCAGCAGCTTGAGTACGTCCGACTATGGCTACACCTTC. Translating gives CASSLSTSDYGYTF.

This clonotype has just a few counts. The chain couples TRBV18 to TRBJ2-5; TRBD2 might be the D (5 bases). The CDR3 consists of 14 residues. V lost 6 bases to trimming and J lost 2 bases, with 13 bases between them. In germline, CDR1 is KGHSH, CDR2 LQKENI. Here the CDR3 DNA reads TGTGCCAGCTCTCTAGGACGGGAACAAGAGACCCAGTACTTC. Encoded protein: CASSLGREQETQYF.

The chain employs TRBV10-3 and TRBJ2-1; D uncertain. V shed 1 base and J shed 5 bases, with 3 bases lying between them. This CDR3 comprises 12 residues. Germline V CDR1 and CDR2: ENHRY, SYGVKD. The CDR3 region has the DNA TGTGCCATCAGTGAGTTGAACAATGAGCAGTTCTTC. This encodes CAISELNNEQFF.

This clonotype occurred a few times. CDR3 DNA sequence: TGTGCCAGCGAGCGGGCGGCCTACTCCTACGAGCAGTACTTC. Translation gives CASERAAYSYEQYF. The gene calls are TRBV28 and TRBJ2-7; perhaps TRBD2 as D (6 bases). Germline-derived CDR1 and CDR2 are MDHEN and SYDVKM. The CDR3 has 14 amino acids. V was pared by 8 bases and J by 0 bases, with 14 bases between.

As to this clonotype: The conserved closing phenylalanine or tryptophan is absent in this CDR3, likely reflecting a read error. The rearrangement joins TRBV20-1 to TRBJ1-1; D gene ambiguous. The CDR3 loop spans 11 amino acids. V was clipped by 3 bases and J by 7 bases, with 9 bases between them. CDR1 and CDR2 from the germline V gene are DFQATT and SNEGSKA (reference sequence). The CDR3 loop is CSASPMVEAFL. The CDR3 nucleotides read TGCAGTGCTAGCCCAATGGTTGAAGCTTTCCTT.

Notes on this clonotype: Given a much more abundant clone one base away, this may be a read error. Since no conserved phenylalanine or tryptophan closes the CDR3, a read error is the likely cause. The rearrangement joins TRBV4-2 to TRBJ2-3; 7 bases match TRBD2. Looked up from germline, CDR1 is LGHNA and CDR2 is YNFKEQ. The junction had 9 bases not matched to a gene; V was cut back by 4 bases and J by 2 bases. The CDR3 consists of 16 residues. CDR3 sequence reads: CASSLLERGDTDTQYS. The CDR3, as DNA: TGTGCCAGCAGCCTCCTTGAGCGGGGAGACACAGATACGCAGTATTCT.

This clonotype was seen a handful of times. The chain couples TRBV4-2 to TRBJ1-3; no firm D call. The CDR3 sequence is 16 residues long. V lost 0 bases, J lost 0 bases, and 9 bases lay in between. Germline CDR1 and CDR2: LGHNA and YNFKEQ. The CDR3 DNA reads TGTGCCAGCAGCCAAGATCGTACAAACTCTGGAAACACCATATATTTT. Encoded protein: CASSQDRTNSGNTIYF.

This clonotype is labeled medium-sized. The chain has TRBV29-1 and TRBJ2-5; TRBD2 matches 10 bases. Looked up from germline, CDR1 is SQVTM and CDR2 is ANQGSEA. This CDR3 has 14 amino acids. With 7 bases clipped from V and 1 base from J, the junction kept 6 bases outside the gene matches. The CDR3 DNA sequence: TGCAGCGCTAGCGGGAGTTTCTTCCAAGAGACCCAGTACTTC. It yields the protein CSASGSFFQETQYF.

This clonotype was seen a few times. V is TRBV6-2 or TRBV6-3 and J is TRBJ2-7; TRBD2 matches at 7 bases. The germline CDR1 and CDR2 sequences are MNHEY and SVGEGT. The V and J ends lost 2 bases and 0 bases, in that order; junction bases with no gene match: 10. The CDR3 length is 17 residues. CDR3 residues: CASSYDIVAGGSYEQYF. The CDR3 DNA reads TGTGCCAGCAGTTACGATATTGTAGCGGGCGGCTCCTACGAGCAGTACTTC.

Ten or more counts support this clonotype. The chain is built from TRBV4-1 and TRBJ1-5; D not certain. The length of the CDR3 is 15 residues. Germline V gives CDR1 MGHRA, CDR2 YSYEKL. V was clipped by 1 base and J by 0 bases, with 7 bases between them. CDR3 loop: CASSQAWNSNQPQHF. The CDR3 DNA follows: TGCGCCAGCAGCCAAGCGTGGAATAGCAATCAGCCCCAGCATTTT.

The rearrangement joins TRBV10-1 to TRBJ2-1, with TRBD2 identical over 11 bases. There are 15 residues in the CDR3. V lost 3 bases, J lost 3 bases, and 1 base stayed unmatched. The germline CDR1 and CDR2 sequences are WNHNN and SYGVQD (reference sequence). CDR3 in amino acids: CASSDLAGGYNEQFF. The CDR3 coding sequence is TGCGCCAGCAGTGACCTAGCGGGGGGCTACAATGAGCAGTTCTTC.

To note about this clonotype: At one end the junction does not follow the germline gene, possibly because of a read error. The CDR3 sequence is CASNEAGTGALSEAFF. CDR3 DNA sequence: TGTGCCAGCAATGAAGCGGGGACAGGGGCGCTGTCTGAAGCTTTCTTT. The gene calls are TRBV6-1 and TRBJ1-1; 10 bases align to TRBD1. Germline CDR1 is MNHNS and CDR2 is SASEGT. The length of the CDR3 is 16 residues.

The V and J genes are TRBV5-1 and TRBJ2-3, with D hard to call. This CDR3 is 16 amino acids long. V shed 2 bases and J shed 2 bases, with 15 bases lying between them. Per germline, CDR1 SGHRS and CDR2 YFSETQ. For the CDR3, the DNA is TGCGCCAGCAGCTTCGGTAGCATCAGTCCCACAGATACGCAGTATTTT. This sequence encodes CASSFGSISPTDTQYF.

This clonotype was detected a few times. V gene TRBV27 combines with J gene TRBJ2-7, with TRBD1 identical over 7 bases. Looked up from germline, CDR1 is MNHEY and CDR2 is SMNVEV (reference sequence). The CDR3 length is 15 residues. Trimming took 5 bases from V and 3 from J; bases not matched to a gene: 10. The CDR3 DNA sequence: TGTGCCAGCAGTCCCTACAGGGGTCACGACTACGAGCAGTACTTC. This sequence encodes CASSPYRGHDYEQYF.

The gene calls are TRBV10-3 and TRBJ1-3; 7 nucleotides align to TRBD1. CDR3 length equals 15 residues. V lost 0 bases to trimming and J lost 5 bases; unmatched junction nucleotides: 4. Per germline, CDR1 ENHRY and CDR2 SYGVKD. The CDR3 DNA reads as TGTGCCATCAGTGAGTCAAGGGGGCAAAGAAACACCATATATTTT. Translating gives CAISESRGQRNTIYF.

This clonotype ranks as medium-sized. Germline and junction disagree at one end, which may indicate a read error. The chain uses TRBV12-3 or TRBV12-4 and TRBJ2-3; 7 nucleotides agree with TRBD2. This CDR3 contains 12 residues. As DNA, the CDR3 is TGTGCCAGCAGGGACCCTAGCGGAAGGGCCAGATTT. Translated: CASRDPSGRARF.

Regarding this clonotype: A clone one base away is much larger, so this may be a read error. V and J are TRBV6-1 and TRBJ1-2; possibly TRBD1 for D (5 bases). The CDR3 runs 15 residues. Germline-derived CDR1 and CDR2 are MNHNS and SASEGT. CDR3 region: CAGSEVLGPNYGYTF. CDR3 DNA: TGTGCCGGCAGTGAAGTGCTGGGGCCTAACTATGGCTACACCTTC.

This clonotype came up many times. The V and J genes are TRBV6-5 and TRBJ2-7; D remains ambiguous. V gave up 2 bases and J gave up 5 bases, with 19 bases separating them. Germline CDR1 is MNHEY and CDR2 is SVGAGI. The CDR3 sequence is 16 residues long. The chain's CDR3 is CASSYHPAEHSDEQYF. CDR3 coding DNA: TGTGCCAGCAGTTACCATCCTGCGGAACACTCGGACGAGCAGTACTTC.

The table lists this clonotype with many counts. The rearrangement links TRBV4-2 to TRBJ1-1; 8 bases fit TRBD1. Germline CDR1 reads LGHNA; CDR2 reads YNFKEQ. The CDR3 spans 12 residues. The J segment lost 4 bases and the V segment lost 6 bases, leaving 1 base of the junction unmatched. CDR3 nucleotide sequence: TGTGCCAGCAGAACAGGGGGCACTGAAGCTTTCTTT. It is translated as CASRTGGTEAFF.

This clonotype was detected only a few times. CDR3 residues: CASSQAGGYDGYTF. CDR3 DNA sequence: TGTGCCAGCAGCCAAGCAGGGGGATACGATGGCTACACCTTC. The chain is built from TRBV3-1 and TRBJ1-2; 7 bases fit TRBD1. The V segment lost 1 base and the J segment 6 bases; nucleotides outside the gene matches: 5. Germline assignment: CDR1 LGHDT and CDR2 YNNKEL (reference sequence). The CDR3 runs 14 residues. The entire variable domain, with the rest obtained from reference TRBV3-1 and TRBJ1-2, is as follows: DTAVSQTPKYLVTQMGNDKSIKCEQNLGHDTMYWYKQDSKKFLKIMFSYNNKELIINETVPNRFSPKSPDKAHLNLHINSLELGDSAVYFCASSQAGGYDGYTFGSGTRLTVV.